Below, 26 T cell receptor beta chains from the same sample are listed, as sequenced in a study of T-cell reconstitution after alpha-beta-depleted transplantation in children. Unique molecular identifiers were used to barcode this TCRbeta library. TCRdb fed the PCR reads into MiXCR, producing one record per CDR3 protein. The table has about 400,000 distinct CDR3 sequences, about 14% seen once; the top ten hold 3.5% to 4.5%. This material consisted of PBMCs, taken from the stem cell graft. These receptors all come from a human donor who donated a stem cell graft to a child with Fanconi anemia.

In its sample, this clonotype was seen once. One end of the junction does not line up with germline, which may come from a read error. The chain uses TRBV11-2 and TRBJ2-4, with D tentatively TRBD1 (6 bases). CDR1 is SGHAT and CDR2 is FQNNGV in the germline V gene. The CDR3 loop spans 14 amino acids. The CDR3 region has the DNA TGTGCCGGCAGCTTAGACGCAGGGGAAAACATTCAGTACTTC. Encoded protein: CAGSLDAGENIQYF.

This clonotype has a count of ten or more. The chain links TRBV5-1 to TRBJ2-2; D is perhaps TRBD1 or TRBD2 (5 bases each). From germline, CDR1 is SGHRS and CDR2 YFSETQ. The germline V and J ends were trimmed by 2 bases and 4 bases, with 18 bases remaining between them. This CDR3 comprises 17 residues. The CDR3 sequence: CASSLTWSPGGTGELFF. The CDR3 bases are TGCGCCAGCAGCTTAACGTGGTCTCCTGGGGGCACCGGGGAGCTGTTTTTT.

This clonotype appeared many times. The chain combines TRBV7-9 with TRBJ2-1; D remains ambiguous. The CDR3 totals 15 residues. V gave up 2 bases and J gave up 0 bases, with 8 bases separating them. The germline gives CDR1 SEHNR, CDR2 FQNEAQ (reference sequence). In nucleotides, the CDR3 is TGTGCCAGCAGCTTATCGGGCAACTCCTACAATGAGCAGTTCTTC. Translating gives CASSLSGNSYNEQFF.

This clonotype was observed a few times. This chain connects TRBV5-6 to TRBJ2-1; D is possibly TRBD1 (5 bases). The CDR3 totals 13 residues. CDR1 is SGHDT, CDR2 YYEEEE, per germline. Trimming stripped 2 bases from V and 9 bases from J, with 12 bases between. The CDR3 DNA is TGTGCCAGCAGCTTCGCTACGGACACTGAGCAGTTCTTC. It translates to CASSFATDTEQFF. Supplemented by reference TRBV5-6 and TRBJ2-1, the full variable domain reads DAGVTQSPTHLIKTRGQQVTLRCSPKSGHDTVSWYQQALGQGPQFIFQYYEEEERQRGNFPDRFSGHQFPNYSSELNVNALLLGDSALYLCASSFATDTEQFFGPGTRLTVL.

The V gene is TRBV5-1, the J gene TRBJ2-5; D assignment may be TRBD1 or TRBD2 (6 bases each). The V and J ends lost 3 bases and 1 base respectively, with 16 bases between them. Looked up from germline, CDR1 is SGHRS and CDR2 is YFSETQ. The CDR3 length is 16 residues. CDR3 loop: CASSSYPGAGQETQYF. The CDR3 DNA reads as TGCGCCAGCAGCTCCTACCCGGGGGCGGGCCAAGAGACCCAGTACTTC.

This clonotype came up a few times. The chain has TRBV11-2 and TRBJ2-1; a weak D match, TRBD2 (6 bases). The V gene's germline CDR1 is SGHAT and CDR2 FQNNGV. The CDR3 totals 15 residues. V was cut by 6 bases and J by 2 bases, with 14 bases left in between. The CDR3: CASSGRGGTYNEQFF. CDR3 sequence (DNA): TGTGCCAGCAGTGGGCGGGGCGGTACCTACAATGAGCAGTTCTTC.

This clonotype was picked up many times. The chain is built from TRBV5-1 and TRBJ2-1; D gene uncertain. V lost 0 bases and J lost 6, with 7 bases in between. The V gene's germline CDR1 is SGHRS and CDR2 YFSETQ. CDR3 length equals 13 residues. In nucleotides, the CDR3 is TGCGCCAGCAGCTTGGAAGGGTTCAATGAGCAGTTCTTC. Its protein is CASSLEGFNEQFF.

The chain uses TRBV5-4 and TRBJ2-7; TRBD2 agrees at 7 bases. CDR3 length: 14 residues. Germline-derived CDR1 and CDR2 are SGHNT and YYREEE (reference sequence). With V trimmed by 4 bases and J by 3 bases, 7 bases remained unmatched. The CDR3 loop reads CASSAGTILYEQYF. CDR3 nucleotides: TGTGCCAGCAGCGCCGGGACTATTCTCTACGAGCAGTACTTC.

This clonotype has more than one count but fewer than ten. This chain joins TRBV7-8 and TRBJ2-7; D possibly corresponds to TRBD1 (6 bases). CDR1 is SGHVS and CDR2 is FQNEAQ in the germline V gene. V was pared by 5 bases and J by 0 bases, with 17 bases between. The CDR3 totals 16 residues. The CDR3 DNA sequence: TGTGCCAGCAGCCGCAGGGGCCCCGAGTCCTCCTACGAGCAGTACTTC. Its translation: CASSRRGPESSYEQYF. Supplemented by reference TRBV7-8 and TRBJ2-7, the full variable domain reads GAGVSQSPRYKVAKRGQDVALRCDPISGHVSLFWYQQALGQGPEFLTYFQNEAQLDKSGLPSDRFFAERPEGSVSTLKIQRTQQEDSAVYLCASSRRGPESSYEQYFGPGTRLTVT.

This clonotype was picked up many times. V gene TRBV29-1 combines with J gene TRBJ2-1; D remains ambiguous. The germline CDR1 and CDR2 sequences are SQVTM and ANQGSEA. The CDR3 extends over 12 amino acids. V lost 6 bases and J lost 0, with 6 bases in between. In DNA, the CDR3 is TGCAGCGTACGCAGCTCCTACAATGAGCAGTTCTTC. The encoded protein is CSVRSSYNEQFF.

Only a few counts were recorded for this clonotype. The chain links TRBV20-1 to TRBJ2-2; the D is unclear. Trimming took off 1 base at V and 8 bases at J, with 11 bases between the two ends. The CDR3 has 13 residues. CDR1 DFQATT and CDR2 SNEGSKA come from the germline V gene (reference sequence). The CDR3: CSARATALGELFF. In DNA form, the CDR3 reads TGCAGTGCTAGAGCAACCGCCTTAGGGGAGCTGTTTTTT.

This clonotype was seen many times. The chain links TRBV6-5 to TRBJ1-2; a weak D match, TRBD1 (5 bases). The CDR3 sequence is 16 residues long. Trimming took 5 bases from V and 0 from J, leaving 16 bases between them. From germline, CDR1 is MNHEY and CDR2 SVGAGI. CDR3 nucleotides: TGTGCCAGCAGTCCCCTCGGGGGGTACTCTAACTATGGCTACACCTTC. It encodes CASSPLGGYSNYGYTF.

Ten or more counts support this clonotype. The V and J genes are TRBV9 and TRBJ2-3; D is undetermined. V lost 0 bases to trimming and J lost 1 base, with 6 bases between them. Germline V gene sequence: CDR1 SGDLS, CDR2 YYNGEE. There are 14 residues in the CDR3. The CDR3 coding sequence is TGTGCCAGCAGCGTAGACCTGGGCACAGATACGCAGTATTTT. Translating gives CASSVDLGTDTQYF.

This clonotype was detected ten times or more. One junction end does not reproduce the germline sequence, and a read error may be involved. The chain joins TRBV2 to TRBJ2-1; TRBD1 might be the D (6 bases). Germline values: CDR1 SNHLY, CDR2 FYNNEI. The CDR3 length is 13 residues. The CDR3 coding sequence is TGTGCCAGCAGTCAACAACGACAGGTGGGGCTGGTCTTC. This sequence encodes CASSQQRQVGLVF.

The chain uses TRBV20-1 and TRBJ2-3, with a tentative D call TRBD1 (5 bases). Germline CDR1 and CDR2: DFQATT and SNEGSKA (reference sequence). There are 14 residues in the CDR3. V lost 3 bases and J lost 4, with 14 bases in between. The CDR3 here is CSASGRVRSDTQYF. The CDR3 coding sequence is TGCAGTGCTAGTGGCAGGGTTCGATCAGATACGCAGTATTTT.

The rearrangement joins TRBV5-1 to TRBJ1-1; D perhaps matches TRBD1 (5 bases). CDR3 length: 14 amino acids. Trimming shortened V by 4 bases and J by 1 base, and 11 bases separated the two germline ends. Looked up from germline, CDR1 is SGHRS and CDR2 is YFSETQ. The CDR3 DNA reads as TGCGCCAGCAGCACGGGGACTGAGAACACTGAAGCTTTCTTT. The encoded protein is CASSTGTENTEAFF.

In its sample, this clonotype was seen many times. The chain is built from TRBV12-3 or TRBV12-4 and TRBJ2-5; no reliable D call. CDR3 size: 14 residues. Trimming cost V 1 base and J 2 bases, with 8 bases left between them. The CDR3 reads CASSLGRMQETQYF. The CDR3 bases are TGTGCCAGCAGTTTAGGGCGGATGCAAGAGACCCAGTACTTC.

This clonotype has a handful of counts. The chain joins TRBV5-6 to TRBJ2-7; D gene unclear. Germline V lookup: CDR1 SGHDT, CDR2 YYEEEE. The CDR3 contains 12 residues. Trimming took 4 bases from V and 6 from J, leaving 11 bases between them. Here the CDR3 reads CASSKKLSEQYV. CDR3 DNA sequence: TGTGCCAGCAGCAAAAAACTCAGCGAGCAGTACGTC.

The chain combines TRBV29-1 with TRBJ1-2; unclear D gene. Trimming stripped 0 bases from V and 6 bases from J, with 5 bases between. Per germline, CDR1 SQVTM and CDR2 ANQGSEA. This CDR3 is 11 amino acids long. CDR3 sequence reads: CSVEDAHGYTF. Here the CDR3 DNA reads TGCAGCGTTGAAGACGCCCATGGCTACACCTTC.

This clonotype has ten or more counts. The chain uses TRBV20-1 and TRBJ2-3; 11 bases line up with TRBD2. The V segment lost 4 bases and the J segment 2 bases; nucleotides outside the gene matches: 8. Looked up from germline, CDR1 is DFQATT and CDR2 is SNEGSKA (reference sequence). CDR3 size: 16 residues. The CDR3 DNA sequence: TGCAGTGCTACCCTATCGACTAGCGGGGACACAGATACGCAGTATTTT. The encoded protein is CSATLSTSGDTDTQYF.

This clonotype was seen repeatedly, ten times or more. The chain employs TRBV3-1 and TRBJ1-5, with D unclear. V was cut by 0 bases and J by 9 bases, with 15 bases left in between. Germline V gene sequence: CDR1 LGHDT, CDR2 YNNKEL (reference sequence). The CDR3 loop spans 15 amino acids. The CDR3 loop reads CASSQDGSRSMPQHF. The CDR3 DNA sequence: TGTGCCAGCAGCCAAGATGGGTCAAGGTCAATGCCCCAGCATTTT.

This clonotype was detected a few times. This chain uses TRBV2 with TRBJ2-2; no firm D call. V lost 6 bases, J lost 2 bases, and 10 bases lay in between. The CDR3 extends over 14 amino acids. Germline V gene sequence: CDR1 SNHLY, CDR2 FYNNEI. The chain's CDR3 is CASRGYLNTGELFF. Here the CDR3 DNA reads TGTGCCAGCAGAGGCTATTTAAACACCGGGGAGCTGTTTTTT.

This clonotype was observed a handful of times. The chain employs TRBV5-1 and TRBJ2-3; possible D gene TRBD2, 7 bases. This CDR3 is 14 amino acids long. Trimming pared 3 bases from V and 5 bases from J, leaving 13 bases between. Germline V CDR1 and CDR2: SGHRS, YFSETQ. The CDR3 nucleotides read TGCGCCAGCAGCTCTCGGGGGGCTGGAGATACGCAGTATTTT. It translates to CASSSRGAGDTQYF.

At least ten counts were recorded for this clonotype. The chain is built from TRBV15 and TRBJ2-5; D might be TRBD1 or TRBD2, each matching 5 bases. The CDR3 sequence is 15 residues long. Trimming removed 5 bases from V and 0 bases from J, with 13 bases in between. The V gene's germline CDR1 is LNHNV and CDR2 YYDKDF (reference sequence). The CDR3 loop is CATSPGTSDQETQYF. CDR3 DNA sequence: TGTGCCACCAGCCCCGGGACCTCGGACCAAGAGACCCAGTACTTC.

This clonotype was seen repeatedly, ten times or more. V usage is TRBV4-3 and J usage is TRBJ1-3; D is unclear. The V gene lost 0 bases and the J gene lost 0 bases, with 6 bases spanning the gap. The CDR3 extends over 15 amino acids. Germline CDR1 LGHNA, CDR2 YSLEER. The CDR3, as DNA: TGCGCCAGCAGCCAAGAAGTTCACTCTGGAAACACCATATATTTT. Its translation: CASSQEVHSGNTIYF.

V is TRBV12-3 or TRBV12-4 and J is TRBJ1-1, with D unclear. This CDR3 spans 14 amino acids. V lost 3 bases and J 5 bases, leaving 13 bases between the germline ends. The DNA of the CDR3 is TGTGCCAGCAGTTTTAGACAATCCGGAACTGAAGCTTTCTTT. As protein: CASSFRQSGTEAFF.